This TCR beta chain derives from a study of OX40 agonist ivuxolimab in advanced cancers. Turning to the study itself: Dose-escalation patients had hepatocellular carcinoma, melanoma, renal cell or head and neck cancer.

A word on this clone: Its specificity is not known.

Exclusion of a patient followed from autoimmune disease history or systemic immunosuppression. With V trimmed by 7 bases and J by 8 bases, 4 bases remained unmatched. Germline V gene lookup returns CDR1 SEHNR and CDR2 FQNEAQ (reference sequence). The CDR3 contains 13 residues. Sequenced by immunoSEQ multiplex PCR; TCRdb stores in-frame clones only, minus some. The data contain over 65,000 clones, around 85% of them singletons. Overall study findings and caveats: Among some nonresponders, normalized T-cell clonal expansion was also low.

Sequencing used CD4+ or CD8+ T cells sorted from blood, obtained in a trial of the OX40 agonist ivuxolimab. The rearrangement joins TRBV7-9 to TRBJ1-4; 10 positions match TRBD1. The receptor was isolated from an adult with an advanced solid tumor such as melanoma, head and neck, liver or kidney cancer. CDR3 loop: CASIRTGGEKLFF. As DNA, the CDR3 is TGTGCCAGCATCCGGACAGGGGGAGAAAAACTGTTTTTT.